This TCR beta chain was sequenced during a study of cytomegalovirus exposure and HLA in healthy donors. Germline-derived CDR1 and CDR2 are LNHDA and SQIVND (reference sequence). This CDR3 spans 17 amino acids. J was trimmed by 4 bases and V by 6 bases; bases with no gene match: 13. Assay used: immunoSEQ multiplex PCR; TCRdb lists only in-frame clones, some missing. The top ten clones hold 3% of a sample with 150,000 to 200,000 clones, under 95% of them seen once. Study outcomes and limitations: The tendency of first-cohort TCR clusters to co-occur in the 110 or so validation repertoires emerged from a later analysis. CMV antigen specificity of a few CMV-associated chains was confirmed in vitro.

Separation from the roughly 670-subject first cohort characterized the roughly 130-subject validation cohort, to which the donors belonged. Regarding this clone: Its antigen is undetermined.

The TCR was taken from a woman under 30 in good health and CMV-seropositive. This chain connects TRBV19 to TRBJ1-1, with 11 bases identical to TRBD1. Sequenced sample: PBMCs. CDR3: CASSLLRDRGFGTEAFF. The CDR3 nucleotides read TGTGCCAGTAGCCTACTCCGGGACAGGGGGTTCGGCACTGAAGCTTTCTTT.